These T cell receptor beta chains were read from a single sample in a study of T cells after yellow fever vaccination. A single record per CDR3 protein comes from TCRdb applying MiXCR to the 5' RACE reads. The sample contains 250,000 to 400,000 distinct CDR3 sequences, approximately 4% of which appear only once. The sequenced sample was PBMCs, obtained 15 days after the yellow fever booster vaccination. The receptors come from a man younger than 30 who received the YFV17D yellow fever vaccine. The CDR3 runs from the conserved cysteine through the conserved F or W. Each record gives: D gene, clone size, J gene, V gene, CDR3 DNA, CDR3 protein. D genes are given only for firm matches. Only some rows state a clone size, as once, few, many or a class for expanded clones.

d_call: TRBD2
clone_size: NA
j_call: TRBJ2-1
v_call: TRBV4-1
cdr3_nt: TGCGCCAGCAGCCAAGCCGTGCTAGCGGGAGTAGATGAGCAGTTCTTC
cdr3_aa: CASSQAVLAGVDEQFF

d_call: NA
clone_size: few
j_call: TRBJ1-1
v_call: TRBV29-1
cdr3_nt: TGCAGCGTTGATGACAGCATGAACACTGAAGCTTTCTTT
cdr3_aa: CSVDDSMNTEAFF

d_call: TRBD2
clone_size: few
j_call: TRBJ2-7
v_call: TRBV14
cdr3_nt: TGTGCCAGCAGCCAAGAACGACAGGGACTAGCGGGGGCCGAGCAGTACTTC
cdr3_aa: CASSQERQGLAGAEQYF

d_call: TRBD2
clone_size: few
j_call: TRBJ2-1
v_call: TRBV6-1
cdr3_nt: TGTGCCAGCTCTAGCGGGGGTTACTACAATGAGCAGTTCTTC
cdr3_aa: CASSSGGYYNEQFF

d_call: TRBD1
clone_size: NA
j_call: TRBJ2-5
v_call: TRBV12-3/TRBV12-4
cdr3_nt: TGTGCCAGCAGTTTACGAGGGACAGGGGATACGTGGACCCAGTACTTC
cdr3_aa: CASSLRGTGDTWTQYF

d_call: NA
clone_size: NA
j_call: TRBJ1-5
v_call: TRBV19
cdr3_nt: TGTGCCAGCAAAGTGGGCAATCAGCCCCAGCATTTT
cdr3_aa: CASKVGNQPQHF

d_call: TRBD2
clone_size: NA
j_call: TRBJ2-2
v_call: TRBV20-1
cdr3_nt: TGCAGTGCTCCCGAGGGGAGGGCGAACACCGGGGAGCTGTTTTTT
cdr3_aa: CSAPEGRANTGELFF

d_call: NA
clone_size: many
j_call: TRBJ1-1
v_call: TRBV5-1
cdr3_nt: TGCGCCAGCAGCTTGGGATTTACAGGGCGGGGGACTGAAGCTTTCTTT
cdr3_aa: CASSLGFTGRGTEAFF

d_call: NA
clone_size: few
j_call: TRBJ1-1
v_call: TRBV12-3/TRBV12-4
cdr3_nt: TGTGCCAGCAGCTATGCCAGGGACACTGAAGCTTTCTTT
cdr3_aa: CASSYARDTEAFF

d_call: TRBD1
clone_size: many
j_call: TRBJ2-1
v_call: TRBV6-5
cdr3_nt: TGTGCCAGCACGACAGGGTATGAGCAGTTCTTC
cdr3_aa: CASTTGYEQFF

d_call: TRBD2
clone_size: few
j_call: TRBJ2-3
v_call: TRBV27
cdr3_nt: TGTGCCAGCACCGACGTTCGGGGGGGCGTAGATACGCAGTATTTT
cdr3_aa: CASTDVRGGVDTQYF

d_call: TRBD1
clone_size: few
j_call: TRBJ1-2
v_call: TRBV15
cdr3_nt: TGTGCCACCAGCAGGGACAGGGGAGGGTCTGGCTACACCTTC
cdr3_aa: CATSRDRGGSGYTF

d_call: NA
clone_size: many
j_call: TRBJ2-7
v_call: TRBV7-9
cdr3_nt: TGTGCCAGCACCCCCCAATCCAACGAGCAGTACTTC
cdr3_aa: CASTPQSNEQYF

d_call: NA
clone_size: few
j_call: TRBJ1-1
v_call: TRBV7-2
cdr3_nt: TGTGCCAGCAGCTTCCCAGCTACTGAAGCTTTCTTT
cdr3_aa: CASSFPATEAFF

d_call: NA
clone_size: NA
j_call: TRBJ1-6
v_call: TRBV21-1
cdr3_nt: TGTGCCAGCAGCAAAGAAATAAGGACAGGGGACAATTCACCCCTCCACTTT
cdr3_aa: CASSKEIRTGDNSPLHF

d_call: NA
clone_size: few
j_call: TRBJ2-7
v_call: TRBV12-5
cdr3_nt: TGTGCTAGTGGCTGGGTCGAGCAGTACTTC
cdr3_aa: CASGWVEQYF

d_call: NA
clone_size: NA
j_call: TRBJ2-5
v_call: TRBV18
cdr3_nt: TGTGCCAGCTCTCCCCAGGGACGAACGGAGACCCAGTACTTC
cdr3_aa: CASSPQGRTETQYF

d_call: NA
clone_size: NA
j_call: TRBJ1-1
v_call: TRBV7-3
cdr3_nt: TGTGCCAGCAGCTCCGGACGGTCCACTGAAGCTTTCTTT
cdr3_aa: CASSSGRSTEAFF

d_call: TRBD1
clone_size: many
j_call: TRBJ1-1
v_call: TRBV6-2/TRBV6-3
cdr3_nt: TGTGCCAGCAGTTACTCGAGGACAGGGGGATTCACTGAAGCTTTCTTT
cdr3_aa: CASSYSRTGGFTEAFF

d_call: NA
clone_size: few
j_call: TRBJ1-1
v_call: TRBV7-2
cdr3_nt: TGTGCCAGCAGCTTAGGCCTGGGTCGGGTAACTGAAGCTTTCTTT
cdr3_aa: CASSLGLGRVTEAFF

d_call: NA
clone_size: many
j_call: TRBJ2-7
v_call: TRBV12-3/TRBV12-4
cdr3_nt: TGTGCCAGCAGTTTCCTCCGGGGCGAGCAGTACTTC
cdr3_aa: CASSFLRGEQYF

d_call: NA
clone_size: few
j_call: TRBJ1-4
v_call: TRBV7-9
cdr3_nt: TGTGCCAGCAGCCCACACCCTTCGGAGTCCTGGGGTGAAAAACTGTTTTTT
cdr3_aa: CASSPHPSESWGEKLFF

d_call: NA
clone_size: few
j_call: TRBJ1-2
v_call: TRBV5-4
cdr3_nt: TGTGCCAGCAGCTTACCGCTAGCCTATGGCTACACCTTC
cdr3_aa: CASSLPLAYGYTF

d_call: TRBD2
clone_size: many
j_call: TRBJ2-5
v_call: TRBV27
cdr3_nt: TGTGCCAGCAGTTTATCGAGCGGGGGCTCGGCCCAGTACTTC
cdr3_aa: CASSLSSGGSAQYF

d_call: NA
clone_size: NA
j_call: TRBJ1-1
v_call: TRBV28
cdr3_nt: TGTGCCAGCAGTTTCGCGGGACCCTCACTCGTTCGGGCTTTCTTT
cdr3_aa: CASSFAGPSLVRAFF

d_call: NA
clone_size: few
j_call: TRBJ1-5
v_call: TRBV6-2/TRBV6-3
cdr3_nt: TGTGCCAGCAGTCGAAGAAACGGACGGAGCAATCAGCCCCAGCATTTT
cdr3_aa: CASSRRNGRSNQPQHF

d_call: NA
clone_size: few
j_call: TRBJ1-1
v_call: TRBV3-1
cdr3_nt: TGTGCCAGCAGCCAATGGAGCACTGAAGCTTTCTTT
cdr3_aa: CASSQWSTEAFF

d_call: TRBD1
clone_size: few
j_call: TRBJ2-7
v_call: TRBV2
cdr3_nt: TGTGCCAGCACCAGCGCAGGGGGTTCCTACGAGCAGTACTTC
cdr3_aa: CASTSAGGSYEQYF

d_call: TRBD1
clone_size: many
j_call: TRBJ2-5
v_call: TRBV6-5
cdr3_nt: TGTGCCAGCAGTTACTTACAGGGGGATCAAGAGACCCAGTACTTC
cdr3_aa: CASSYLQGDQETQYF

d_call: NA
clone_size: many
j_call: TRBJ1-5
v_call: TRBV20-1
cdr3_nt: TGCAGTGCTACTGTCGAATTACTGGATAGCAATCAGCCCCAGCATTTT
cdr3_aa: CSATVELLDSNQPQHF

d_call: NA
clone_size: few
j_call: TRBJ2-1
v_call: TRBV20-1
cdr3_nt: TGCAGTGCTAGAGATTTATCCGGGGGGCCGTTCCCCAATGAGCAGTTCTTC
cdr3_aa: CSARDLSGGPFPNEQFF

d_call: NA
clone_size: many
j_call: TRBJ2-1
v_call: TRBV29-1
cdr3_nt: TGCAGCGTTGAACCCGCACTCTACAATGAGCAGTTCTTC
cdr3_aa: CSVEPALYNEQFF

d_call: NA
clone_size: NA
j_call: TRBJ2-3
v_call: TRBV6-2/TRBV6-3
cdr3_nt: TGTGCCAGCAGTTACCCAGGGTCAGCAGATACGCAGTATTTT
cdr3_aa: CASSYPGSADTQYF

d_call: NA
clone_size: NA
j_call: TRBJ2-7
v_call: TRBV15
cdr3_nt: TGTGCCACCAGCAGAGATCTAGCGAGGGAGCAGTACTTC
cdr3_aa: CATSRDLAREQYF

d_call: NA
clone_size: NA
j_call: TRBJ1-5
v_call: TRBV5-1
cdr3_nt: TGCGCCAGCTGCTTGGCCGGGCCTCAGCCCCAGCATTTT
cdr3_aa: CASCLAGPQPQHF

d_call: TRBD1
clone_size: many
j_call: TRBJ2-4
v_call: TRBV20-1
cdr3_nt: TGCAGTGCTCGCCATGACAGGGGCGCTCAGTACTTC
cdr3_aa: CSARHDRGAQYF

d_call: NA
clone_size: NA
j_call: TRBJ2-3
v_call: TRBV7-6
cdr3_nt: TGTGCCAGCAGCTCGGGACGGAGCACAGATACGCAGTATTTT
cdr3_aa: CASSSGRSTDTQYF

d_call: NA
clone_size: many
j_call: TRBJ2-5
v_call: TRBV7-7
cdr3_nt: TGTGCCAGCAGCTCATGGGGATTTCAAGAGACCCAGTACTTC
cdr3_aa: CASSSWGFQETQYF

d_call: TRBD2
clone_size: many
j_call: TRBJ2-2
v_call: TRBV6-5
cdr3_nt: TGTGCCAGCAGGCCACTAGCGGGGGGGCCCGGGGAGCTGTTTTTT
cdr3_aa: CASRPLAGGPGELFF

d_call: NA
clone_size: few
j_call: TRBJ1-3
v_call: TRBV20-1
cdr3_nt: TGCAGTGCTAGGCGGAGGAGAGACTCTGGAAACACCATATATTTT
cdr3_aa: CSARRRRDSGNTIYF

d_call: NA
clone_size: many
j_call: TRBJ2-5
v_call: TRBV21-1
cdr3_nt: TGTGCCAGCAGCAAAGGGAGGGGAAATCGCAGAGAGACCCAGTACTTC
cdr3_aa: CASSKGRGNRRETQYF

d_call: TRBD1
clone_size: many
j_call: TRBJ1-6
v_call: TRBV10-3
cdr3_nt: TGTGCCATCAGTTACAGGGGGGAGAATTCACCCCTCCACTTT
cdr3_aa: CAISYRGENSPLHF

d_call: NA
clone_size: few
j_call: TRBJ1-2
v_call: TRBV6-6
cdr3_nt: TGTGCCAGCAGTTACGGGCAGTCAGTCGTGTTGGACTATGGCTACACCTTC
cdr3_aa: CASSYGQSVVLDYGYTF

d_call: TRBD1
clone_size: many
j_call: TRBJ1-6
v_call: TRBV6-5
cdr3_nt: TGTGCCAGCAGCATGGACAGGGGACCTAATTCACCCCTCCACTTT
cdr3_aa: CASSMDRGPNSPLHF

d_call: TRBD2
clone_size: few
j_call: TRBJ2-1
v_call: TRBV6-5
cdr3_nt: TGTGCCAGCAGTCCACAGGTAGCGGGGGAGTCCTACAATGAGCAGTTCTTC
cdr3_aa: CASSPQVAGESYNEQFF

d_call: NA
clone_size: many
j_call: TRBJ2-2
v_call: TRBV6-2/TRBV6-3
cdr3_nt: TGTGCCAGCACCCCGAGGGGGGACGGGGAGCTGTTTTTT
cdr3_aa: CASTPRGDGELFF

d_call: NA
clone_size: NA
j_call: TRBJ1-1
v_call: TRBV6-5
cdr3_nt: TGTGCCAGCAGTTACCTTCCCTACACTGAAGCTTTCTTT
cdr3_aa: CASSYLPYTEAFF

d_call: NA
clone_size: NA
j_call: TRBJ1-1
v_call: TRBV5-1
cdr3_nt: TGCGCCAGCAGCCCCTGGACACAAGCTATGAACACTGAAGCTTTCTTT
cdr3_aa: CASSPWTQAMNTEAFF

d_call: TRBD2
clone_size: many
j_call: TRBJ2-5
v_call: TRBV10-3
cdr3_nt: TGTGCCATCAGTCCAGCGGGGGGGCAAGAGACCCAGTACTTC
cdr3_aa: CAISPAGGQETQYF

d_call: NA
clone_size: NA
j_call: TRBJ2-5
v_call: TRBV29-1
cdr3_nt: TGCAGCGTTGAACCAGGGTTGCCCCAAGAGACCCAGTACTTC
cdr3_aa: CSVEPGLPQETQYF

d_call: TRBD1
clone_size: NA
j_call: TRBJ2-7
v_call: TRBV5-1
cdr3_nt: TGCGCCAGCAGCTTGATCCGGGACAGGACCTACGAGCAGTACTTC
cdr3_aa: CASSLIRDRTYEQYF

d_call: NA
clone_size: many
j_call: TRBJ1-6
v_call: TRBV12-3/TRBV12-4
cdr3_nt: TGTGCCAGCAGACAGGACGGACAGATAGGGAATTCACCCCTCCACTTT
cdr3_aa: CASRQDGQIGNSPLHF

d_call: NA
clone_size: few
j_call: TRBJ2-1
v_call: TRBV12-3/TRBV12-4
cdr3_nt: TGTGCCAGCACCCCCAGCCTCTACAATGAGCAGTTCTTC
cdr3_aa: CASTPSLYNEQFF